The rows below give T cell receptor beta chains drawn from one sample of a study of Tregs in tolerant kidney transplant recipients. Some clones are missing from TCRdb's copy, which holds only in-frame ones; the method was immunoSEQ multiplex PCR. The data contain about 100,000 clones, 93% of them singletons. Here the sequenced sample was CD4+ T cells from blood (PBMCs), taken 12 months after the transplant. The source of these receptors is a human patient who received a combined kidney and bone marrow transplant. Some T cells may possibly be graft donor cells. CDR3s include the opening cysteine and the closing phenylalanine or tryptophan. Fields, in order: V gene, J gene, D gene, clone size, CDR3 DNA, CDR3 protein. The D gene is left open where the match is weak. Not all rows give a size; the values are once, few, many and, for expanded clones, a class.

V gene: TRBV23-1; J gene: TRBJ1-5; D gene: -; clone size: -; CDR3 DNA: TGCGCCAGCAGTCAATCAAAGGGACAAAGTGAGGGGCAGCCCCAGCATTTT; CDR3 protein: CASSQSKGQSEGQPQHF
V gene: TRBV2; J gene: TRBJ2-7; D gene: TRBD1; clone size: -; CDR3 DNA: TGTGCCAGCAGAGGACCGGGACAGGGAAACTACGAGCAGTACTTC; CDR3 protein: CASRGPGQGNYEQYF
V gene: TRBV11-3; J gene: TRBJ2-3; D gene: -; clone size: -; CDR3 DNA: TGTGCCAGCAGCTCAGTGGATACGCAGTATTTT; CDR3 protein: CASSSVDTQYF
V gene: TRBV19; J gene: TRBJ2-5; D gene: -; clone size: -; CDR3 DNA: TGTGCCAGTAGTCCTCGGGGGGCAGGGGGCATAGAGACCCAGTACTTC; CDR3 protein: CASSPRGAGGIETQYF
V gene: TRBV19; J gene: TRBJ1-3; D gene: -; clone size: -; CDR3 DNA: TGTGCCAGTAGTATCGGCGGCTCTGGAAACACCATATATTTT; CDR3 protein: CASSIGGSGNTIYF
V gene: TRBV30; J gene: TRBJ2-7; D gene: TRBD2; clone size: -; CDR3 DNA: TGTGCCTGGAGTGTATGGACTAGCGGGTTCGAGCAGTACTTC; CDR3 protein: CAWSVWTSGFEQYF
V gene: TRBV2; J gene: TRBJ2-2; D gene: TRBD1; clone size: -; CDR3 DNA: TGTGCCAGCGGGACAGTCGGGAACACCGGGGAGCTGTTTTTT; CDR3 protein: CASGTVGNTGELFF
V gene: TRBV30; J gene: TRBJ2-5; D gene: -; clone size: -; CDR3 DNA: TGTGCCTGGACGTATTCGGAGACCCAGTACTTC; CDR3 protein: CAWTYSETQYF
V gene: TRBV28; J gene: TRBJ2-5; D gene: -; clone size: once; CDR3 DNA: TGTGCCAGCAGTGCGGTTAACAAAAAAGAGACCCAGTACTTC; CDR3 protein: CASSAVNKKETQYF
V gene: TRBV6-4; J gene: TRBJ2-6; D gene: TRBD1; clone size: -; CDR3 DNA: TGTGCCAGCAACGACAGGACAGGGGGAATCTCTGGGGCCAACGTCCTGACTTTC; CDR3 protein: CASNDRTGGISGANVLTF
V gene: TRBV6-4; J gene: TRBJ2-7; D gene: -; clone size: -; CDR3 DNA: TGTGCCAGCATTATCAGGGCGCAGAGCTCCTACGAGCAGTACTTC; CDR3 protein: CASIIRAQSSYEQYF
V gene: TRBV7-2; J gene: TRBJ2-1; D gene: -; clone size: -; CDR3 DNA: TGTGCCAGCAGCTTAAATTACGGTGAGCAGTTCTTC; CDR3 protein: CASSLNYGEQFF
V gene: TRBV19; J gene: TRBJ2-1; D gene: TRBD2; clone size: -; CDR3 DNA: TGTGCCAGTAGTATTAAGGGGACTAGCGGGCAAATCTACAATGAGCAGTTCTTC; CDR3 protein: CASSIKGTSGQIYNEQFF
V gene: TRBV6-1; J gene: TRBJ1-5; D gene: -; clone size: -; CDR3 DNA: TGTGCCAGCAGTGCTTCTTTCTGGGCACTTACAAATCAGCCCCAGCATTTT; CDR3 protein: CASSASFWALTNQPQHF
V gene: TRBV5-1; J gene: TRBJ2-7; D gene: TRBD1; clone size: -; CDR3 DNA: TGCGCCAGCAGCTTGGGCAGGGGGCAATCCTACGAGCAGTACTTC; CDR3 protein: CASSLGRGQSYEQYF
V gene: TRBV19; J gene: TRBJ2-1; D gene: -; clone size: -; CDR3 DNA: TGTGCCAGTAATCTAGCAGCTGACAATGAGCAGTTCTTC; CDR3 protein: CASNLAADNEQFF
V gene: TRBV30; J gene: TRBJ1-6; D gene: TRBD1; clone size: -; CDR3 DNA: TGTGCCTGGGGACAGGGTGACTTACCCCTCCACTTT; CDR3 protein: CAWGQGDLPLHF
V gene: TRBV6-6; J gene: TRBJ1-2; D gene: -; clone size: -; CDR3 DNA: TGTGCCAGCAGTTACTCAGGGCTGGCGGGGGGCTACACCTTC; CDR3 protein: CASSYSGLAGGYTF
V gene: TRBV7-9; J gene: TRBJ1-6; D gene: -; clone size: -; CDR3 DNA: TGTGCCAGCAGCTTAGGTGGGTCTCAGGCGAACTCACCCCTCCACTTT; CDR3 protein: CASSLGGSQANSPLHF
V gene: TRBV6-5; J gene: TRBJ2-1; D gene: TRBD2; clone size: -; CDR3 DNA: TGTGCCAGCAGATTAGCGGGAGGCCCATACAATGAGCAGTTCTTC; CDR3 protein: CASRLAGGPYNEQFF
V gene: TRBV4-1; J gene: TRBJ1-2; D gene: TRBD1; clone size: -; CDR3 DNA: TGCGCCAGCAGCCAACAGAACAGGGGGTTTCATGGCTACACCTTC; CDR3 protein: CASSQQNRGFHGYTF
V gene: TRBV7-9; J gene: TRBJ2-5; D gene: -; clone size: -; CDR3 DNA: TGTGCCAGCAGCCCCAAACAGGGCAGCCAAGAGACCCAGTACTTC; CDR3 protein: CASSPKQGSQETQYF
V gene: TRBV2; J gene: TRBJ2-1; D gene: TRBD2; clone size: once; CDR3 DNA: TGTGCCAGCCTCACTAGCGGTGCTTACAATGAGCAGTTCTTC; CDR3 protein: CASLTSGAYNEQFF
V gene: TRBV18; J gene: TRBJ1-2; D gene: TRBD1; clone size: -; CDR3 DNA: TGTGCCAGCTCACGACCAGGGGGAAGTGAAATAGGTGGCTACACCTTC; CDR3 protein: CASSRPGGSEIGGYTF
V gene: TRBV30; J gene: TRBJ1-3; D gene: -; clone size: -; CDR3 DNA: TGTGCCTGGATGAGCCGTTCGCGTGGAAACACCATATATTTT; CDR3 protein: CAWMSRSRGNTIYF
V gene: TRBV5-1; J gene: TRBJ2-1; D gene: TRBD2; clone size: -; CDR3 DNA: TGCGCCAGCAGCTGGTCAGAGCGGGGGGCTAGTGAGCAGTTCTTC; CDR3 protein: CASSWSERGASEQFF
V gene: TRBV9; J gene: TRBJ2-3; D gene: TRBD2; clone size: -; CDR3 DNA: TGTGCCAGCAGCGCGTTGAAACAGGGGGCACTAGCGGGGGTAGACACAGATACGCAGTATTTT; CDR3 protein: CASSALKQGALAGVDTDTQYF
V gene: TRBV4-2; J gene: TRBJ1-2; D gene: -; clone size: once; CDR3 DNA: TGTGCCAGCAGCCAAGGTCTCGGACAGCCGTATGGCTACACCTTC; CDR3 protein: CASSQGLGQPYGYTF
V gene: TRBV10-3; J gene: TRBJ2-7; D gene: TRBD1; clone size: -; CDR3 DNA: TGTGCCATCAGTGACCCAGGACAGGGTGGCGAGCAGTACTTC; CDR3 protein: CAISDPGQGGEQYF
V gene: TRBV7-2; J gene: TRBJ1-5; D gene: -; clone size: -; CDR3 DNA: TGTGCCAGCAGCTTAAATGCGGCAGACTATCAGCCCCAGCATTTT; CDR3 protein: CASSLNAADYQPQHF
V gene: TRBV11-3; J gene: TRBJ2-2; D gene: -; clone size: -; CDR3 DNA: TGTGCCAGCAGCTTAGGTGGAGTCTACACCGGGGAGCTGTTTTTT; CDR3 protein: CASSLGGVYTGELFF
V gene: TRBV6-1; J gene: TRBJ1-6; D gene: -; clone size: -; CDR3 DNA: TGTGCCAGCAGTGGGGGCGCGTCCTATAATTCACCCCTCCACTTT; CDR3 protein: CASSGGASYNSPLHF
V gene: TRBV4-2; J gene: TRBJ1-6; D gene: -; clone size: -; CDR3 DNA: TGTGCCAGCAGCCAAAAAACAGGGAGAACCCCCCTCCACTTT; CDR3 protein: CASSQKTGRTPLHF
V gene: TRBV6-5; J gene: TRBJ1-1; D gene: -; clone size: -; CDR3 DNA: TGTGCCAGCAGCCGAGTTGGGAACACTGAAGCTTTCTTT; CDR3 protein: CASSRVGNTEAFF
V gene: TRBV19; J gene: TRBJ1-2; D gene: -; clone size: -; CDR3 DNA: TGTGCCAGTAGTGGGCGTCGGAGCGGCTATGGCTACACCTTC; CDR3 protein: CASSGRRSGYGYTF
V gene: TRBV29-1; J gene: TRBJ2-3; D gene: -; clone size: -; CDR3 DNA: TGCAGCGTTGATAACACAGATACGCAGTATTTT; CDR3 protein: CSVDNTDTQYF
V gene: TRBV21-1; J gene: TRBJ2-4; D gene: -; clone size: -; CDR3 DNA: TGTGCCAGCAGCAACCGAGAAAAAAACATTCAGTACTTC; CDR3 protein: CASSNREKNIQYF
V gene: TRBV4-3; J gene: TRBJ2-5; D gene: TRBD2; clone size: -; CDR3 DNA: TGCGCCAGCAGCCAAGCGGGCGGGGGTTCCTTGGAGACCCAGTACTTC; CDR3 protein: CASSQAGGGSLETQYF
V gene: TRBV5-4; J gene: TRBJ2-5; D gene: -; clone size: -; CDR3 DNA: TGTGCCAGCAGCTCCCGGCCTGGGGCGGAGACCCAGTACTTC; CDR3 protein: CASSSRPGAETQYF
V gene: TRBV7-3; J gene: TRBJ2-3; D gene: TRBD1; clone size: -; CDR3 DNA: TGTGCCAACAGCTTAATGGGGACAGGGAGCACAGATACGCAGTATTTT; CDR3 protein: CANSLMGTGSTDTQYF
V gene: TRBV5-4; J gene: TRBJ2-5; D gene: -; clone size: -; CDR3 DNA: TGTGCCAGCAGCCCTTCCGTGTACCAAGAGACCCAGTACTTC; CDR3 protein: CASSPSVYQETQYF
V gene: TRBV5-8; J gene: TRBJ1-2; D gene: -; clone size: -; CDR3 DNA: TGTGCCAGCAGCTTCTTAGCATCTCGGGGCTACACCTTC; CDR3 protein: CASSFLASRGYTF
V gene: TRBV18; J gene: TRBJ1-5; D gene: -; clone size: -; CDR3 DNA: TGTGCCAGCTCACCCCGGGGGGCGGGGGCGGATCAGCCCCAGCATTTT; CDR3 protein: CASSPRGAGADQPQHF
V gene: TRBV4-2; J gene: TRBJ2-5; D gene: TRBD2; clone size: -; CDR3 DNA: TGTGCCAGCAGCCAAGCACTTGGGACTAGCGGGCCCAATAGGGAGACCCAGTACTTC; CDR3 protein: CASSQALGTSGPNRETQYF
V gene: TRBV7-8; J gene: TRBJ2-5; D gene: TRBD1; clone size: once; CDR3 DNA: TGTGCCAGCAGCTTGAGACAGGGCCAGACCCAGTACTTC; CDR3 protein: CASSLRQGQTQYF
V gene: TRBV30; J gene: TRBJ2-7; D gene: TRBD2; clone size: -; CDR3 DNA: TGTGCCTGGAGCCCCGGGACGCGAGCGGGAGGACATAACGAGCAGTACTTC; CDR3 protein: CAWSPGTRAGGHNEQYF
V gene: TRBV19; J gene: TRBJ2-5; D gene: TRBD1; clone size: -; CDR3 DNA: TGTGCCAGTAGGGGTACTACAGGGGGCCGTGAGACCCAGTACTTC; CDR3 protein: CASRGTTGGRETQYF
V gene: TRBV11-1; J gene: TRBJ2-1; D gene: -; clone size: -; CDR3 DNA: TGTGCCAGCAGCTTAGGCGGGGTTCGGTTCTTC; CDR3 protein: CASSLGGVRFF
V gene: TRBV19; J gene: TRBJ2-4; D gene: -; clone size: -; CDR3 DNA: TGTGCCAGTAGTATAGATCGGGACTTCGCCAAAAACATTCAGTACTTC; CDR3 protein: CASSIDRDFAKNIQYF
V gene: TRBV7-9; J gene: TRBJ2-1; D gene: TRBD2; clone size: -; CDR3 DNA: TGTGCCAGCAGCGGACTAGCGGGAGCTGAGCAGTTCTTC; CDR3 protein: CASSGLAGAEQFF